This T cell receptor beta chain was profiled in a study of a mutant IDH1 vaccine in newly diagnosed glioma. Study summary: A roughly 62% male, 37.5% female split and a mean age of 40.4 years characterized treated patients. Previous treatment comprised radiotherapy, temozolomide, or both, mostly both.

The germline gives CDR1 MNHEY, CDR2 SVGAGI. This CDR3 spans 14 amino acids. V dropped 5 bases and J dropped 3 bases, with 12 bases sitting between them. Time point defined: baseline, week 1 (first vaccination visit). Indicated treatment: pre-vaccination baseline after standard-of-care therapy. Here immunoSEQ multiplex PCR was the method, and the copy in TCRdb shows in-frame clones only, minus some. The sample lists about 50,000 clones; roughly 89% were seen once. Sequencing used PBMCs, obtained from a glioma patient treated with radiotherapy, temozolomide or both. The rearrangement links TRBV6-5 to TRBJ2-3; D remains ambiguous. The TCR sequence derives from a man between 40 and 49 years old with glioma. The CDR3 DNA sequence: TGTGCCAGCAGTCCGTCGATTAGGACAGATACGCAGTATTTT. Translating it yields CASSPSIRTDTQYF.